This T cell receptor (beta chain) was captured by sequencing in a study of cytomegalovirus exposure and HLA in healthy donors. Findings and caveats of the study: Most TCR sequences were seen very rarely across donors, but some public TCRs occurred in many. As was reported, the classifier diagnosed cytomegalovirus status with high specificity and sensitivity.

Method: immunoSEQ multiplex PCR; TCRdb's copy keeps in-frame clones and lacks some. The sample carries over 110,000 clones, around 85% recorded once. Trimming at V came to 6 bases and at J to 5 bases, leaving 10 bases not matched to a gene. Per the germline V gene, CDR1 is MRHNA and CDR2 is SNTAGT. The CDR3 covers 16 residues. Of note for this clone: The antigen is not known.

The chain employs TRBV6-4 and TRBJ2-1; TRBD2 matches 10 bases. The source is a man younger than 35 in good health and CMV-seronegative. Sequences were obtained from PBMCs. For the CDR3, the DNA is TGTGCCAGCAGCCCATTAGCGGGAGGAGGCAACAATGAGCAGTTCTTC. It is translated as CASSPLAGGGNNEQFF.